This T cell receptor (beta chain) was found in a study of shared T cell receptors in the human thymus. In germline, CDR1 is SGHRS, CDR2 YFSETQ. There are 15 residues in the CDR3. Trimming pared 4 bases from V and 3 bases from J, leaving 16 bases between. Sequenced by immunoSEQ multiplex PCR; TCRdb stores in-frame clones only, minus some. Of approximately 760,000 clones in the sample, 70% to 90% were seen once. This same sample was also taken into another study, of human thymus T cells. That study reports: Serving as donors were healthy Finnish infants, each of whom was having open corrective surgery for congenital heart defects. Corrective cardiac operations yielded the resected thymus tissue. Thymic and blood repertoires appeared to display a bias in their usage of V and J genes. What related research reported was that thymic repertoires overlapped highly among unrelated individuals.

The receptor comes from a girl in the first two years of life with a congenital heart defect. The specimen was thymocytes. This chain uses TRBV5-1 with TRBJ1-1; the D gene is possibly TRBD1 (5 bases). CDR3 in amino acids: CASSHTGPGDTEAFF. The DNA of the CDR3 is TGCGCCAGCAGCCACACCGGGCCGGGGGACACTGAAGCTTTCTTT. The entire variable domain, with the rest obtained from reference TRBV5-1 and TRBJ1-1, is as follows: KAGVTQTPRYLIKTRGQQVTLSCSPISGHRSVSWYQQTPGQGLQFLFEYFSETQRNKGNFPGRFSGRQFSNSRSEMNVSTLELGDSALYLCASSHTGPGDTEAFFGQGTRLTVV.